The 14 T cell receptor beta chains reported below all come from one sample, sequenced in a study of identical twins. TCRdb redid the calling of the 5' RACE reads with MiXCR, one entry per CDR3 protein. The sample has more than 400,000 distinct CDR3 sequences, 15% seen once. This sample was also put to use in a study of yellow fever vaccine responses in identical twins.

Sequencing was performed on CD4+ T cells sorted from blood. Every receptor here comes from a woman aged 18-29 years in good health.

J is TRBJ2-3 and V is TRBV24-1; 11 nucleotides align to TRBD2. After removal of 0 bases from V and 4 bases from J, the junction contained 8 bases not matched to a gene. Germline lookup yields CDR1 KGHDR and CDR2 SFDVKD. The CDR3 runs 18 residues. Written as DNA, the CDR3 is TGTGCCACCAGTGATTTGCGTTCGACTAGCGGGGCCTCAGATACGCAGTATTTT. Protein sequence: CATSDLRSTSGASDTQYF.

There are a few counts of this clonotype. V usage is TRBV5-1 and J usage is TRBJ2-3; 10 bases align to TRBD2. The trim removed 4 bases at V and 3 bases at J, leaving 8 bases unmatched. CDR1 and CDR2 from the germline V gene are SGHRS and YFSETQ. The CDR3 has 16 residues. In nucleotides, the CDR3 is TGCGCCAGCAGCGGGGCTAGCGGGAGTCGGACAGATACGCAGTATTTT. This codes for CASSGASGSRTDTQYF.

This clonotype was seen a few times. V and J are TRBV4-1 and TRBJ1-3; D possibly corresponds to TRBD1 (6 bases). The V end lost 1 base, the J end lost 0 bases, and 10 bases lay between the germline ends. This CDR3 has 16 amino acids. Per germline, CDR1 MGHRA and CDR2 YSYEKL. The CDR3 DNA reads as TGCGCCAGCAGCCAAGTCGGACAGCCCTCTGGAAACACCATATATTTT. Amino acid sequence: CASSQVGQPSGNTIYF.

The chain combines TRBV15 with TRBJ2-2; D may be TRBD2 (8 bases). Germline loops: CDR1 LNHNV, CDR2 YYDKDF (reference sequence). V lost 2 bases and J 5 bases, leaving 24 bases between the germline ends. The CDR3 covers 19 residues. The CDR3 region is CATSRLPGGRGRGTGELFF. CDR3 DNA sequence: TGTGCCACCAGCAGACTCCCGGGGGGGAGGGGGCGCGGTACCGGGGAGCTGTTTTTT.

The rearrangement uses TRBV10-2 and TRBJ2-3; 9 bases are a match to TRBD1. The CDR3 runs 16 residues. Germline V gives CDR1 WSHSY, CDR2 SAAADI. The J segment lost 0 bases and the V segment lost 6 bases, leaving 7 bases of the junction unmatched. CDR3 sequence reads: CASRSQGALSTDTQYF. The CDR3 coding sequence is TGCGCCAGCAGGTCACAGGGGGCCCTTAGCACAGATACGCAGTATTTT.

The chain is built from TRBV5-1 and TRBJ1-1; D remains unclear. Germline V gene lookup returns CDR1 SGHRS and CDR2 YFSETQ. The V end lost 1 base, the J end lost 2 bases, and 9 bases lay between the germline ends. The CDR3 runs 14 residues. CDR3 sequence: CASSLISSNTEAFF. The CDR3 coding sequence is TGCGCCAGCAGCTTGATTTCGTCAAACACTGAAGCTTTCTTT.

The rearrangement joins TRBV20-1 to TRBJ2-1, with 7 nucleotides matching TRBD1. The ends lost 5 bases at V and 3 bases at J; junction bases unmatched: 7. Germline V gene sequence: CDR1 DFQATT, CDR2 SNEGSKA (reference sequence). CDR3 length equals 14 residues. Here the CDR3 reads CSAPDRRIYNEQFF. The CDR3 nucleotides are TGCAGTGCTCCGGACAGGCGAATCTACAATGAGCAGTTCTTC.

This clonotype was picked up a small number of times. The V call is TRBV11-2, the J call TRBJ2-3; D unresolved. V was cut by 5 bases and J by 4 bases, with 10 bases left in between. In germline, CDR1 is SGHAT, CDR2 FQNNGV. This CDR3 region has 13 residues. The CDR3 here is CASSPSASDTQYF. The CDR3 bases are TGTGCCAGCAGCCCCTCGGCCTCAGATACGCAGTATTTT.

The chain is built from TRBV12-3 or TRBV12-4 and TRBJ2-5; tentative D call: TRBD2 (6 bases). Trimming took off 3 bases at V and 7 bases at J, with 18 bases between the two ends. The CDR3 loop spans 15 amino acids. CDR3 nucleotides: TGTGCCAGCAGTTTCGCGCCCGGACTGGGGGGGACCCAGTACTTC. Its translation: CASSFAPGLGGTQYF.

V and J are TRBV5-1 and TRBJ1-5; 9 bases are shared with TRBD1. V lost 4 bases, J lost 7 bases, and 6 bases stayed unmatched. CDR1 and CDR2 from the germline V gene are SGHRS and YFSETQ. The CDR3 consists of 14 residues. The DNA of the CDR3 is TGCGCCAGCAGCCTCGACAGGGGGGAACAGCCCCAGCATTTT. It encodes CASSLDRGEQPQHF.

The CDR3 DNA is TGCGCCAGCAGCTTGAGGGGACTAGCGGACAATGAGCAGTTCTTC. Its protein product is CASSLRGLADNEQFF. This chain joins TRBV5-1 and TRBJ2-1; 11 nucleotides align to TRBD2. Germline CDR1 reads SGHRS; CDR2 reads YFSETQ. The CDR3 length is 15 residues. V dropped 1 base and J dropped 5; count of bases not matched to a gene: 2.

In this sample, this clonotype turned up a few times. The V and J genes are TRBV20-1 and TRBJ2-1; no reliable D call. With 6 bases removed from V and 8 bases from J, the gap between germline ends came to 14 bases. Looked up from germline, CDR1 is DFQATT and CDR2 is SNEGSKA (reference sequence). The CDR3 consists of 12 residues. The chain's CDR3 is CSASKGGYEQFF. CDR3 nucleotide sequence: TGCAGTGCCAGTAAGGGTGGGTATGAGCAGTTCTTC.

The chain has TRBV10-2 and TRBJ1-4, with D possibly matching TRBD1 (6 bases). V lost 5 bases to trimming and J lost 4 bases, with 23 bases between them. CDR1 WSHSY and CDR2 SAAADI come from the germline V gene. This CDR3 is 18 amino acids long. The CDR3 DNA reads TGCGCCAGCAGTTCACGGCAGGCAGGGGTCGCGGATAATGAAAAACTGTTTTTT. Amino acids: CASSSRQAGVADNEKLFF.

V and J are TRBV21-1 and TRBJ2-7. TRBV21-1 is a pseudogene locus. The CDR3 totals 14 residues. CDR3 coding DNA: TGTGCCAGCAGCAGGGGTGGATACCTCTACGAGCAGTACGTC. This encodes CASSRGGYLYEQYV.